This T cell receptor (beta chain) was recovered during a study of T cells in Graves' hyperthyroidism and ophthalmopathy. As for the study in general: Staff took peripheral blood when the initial diagnosis was made, before any treatment began. Study-wide results and caveats: Model-based prediction identified ophthalmopathy a median approximately 6.2 months prior to its onset.

Details on this clonotype: Its target is not known.

From RNA transcripts, TCR beta CDR3 regions were amplified. The HTBI primer set served for first-round RT-PCR of the TCR CDR3. TCRdb reprocessed the multiplex PCR reads with MiXCR, giving one entry per CDR3 protein. The sample records approximately 530,000 distinct CDR3 sequences, around 15% being singletons. Trimming left V 1 base short and J 6 bases short, with 10 bases between. This CDR3 comprises 14 residues. CDR1 and CDR2 from the germline V gene are SEHNR and FQNEAQ (reference sequence). Each diagnosis drew on symptoms, thyroxine, TRAb, thyroid ultrasound and orbital computed tomography findings.

The chain carries TRBV7-9 and TRBJ1-3, with D hard to call. The sequenced sample was blood. The TCR comes from a woman aged 18-35 years with Graves' hyperthyroidism. The CDR3 sequence: CASSLGVSANTIYF. Here the CDR3 DNA reads TGTGCCAGCAGCTTAGGGGTTTCGGCAAACACCATATATTTT.